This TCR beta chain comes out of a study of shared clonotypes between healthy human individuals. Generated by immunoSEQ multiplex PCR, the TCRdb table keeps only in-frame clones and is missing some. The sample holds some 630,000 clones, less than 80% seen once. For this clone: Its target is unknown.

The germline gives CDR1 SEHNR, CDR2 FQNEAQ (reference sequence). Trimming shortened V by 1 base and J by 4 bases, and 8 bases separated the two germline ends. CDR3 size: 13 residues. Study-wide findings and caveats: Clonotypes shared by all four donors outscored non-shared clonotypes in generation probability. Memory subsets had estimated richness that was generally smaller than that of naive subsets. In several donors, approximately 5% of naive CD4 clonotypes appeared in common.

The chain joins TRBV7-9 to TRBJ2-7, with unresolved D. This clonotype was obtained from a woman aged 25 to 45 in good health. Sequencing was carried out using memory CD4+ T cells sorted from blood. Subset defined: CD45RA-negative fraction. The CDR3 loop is CASSLGLLYEQYF. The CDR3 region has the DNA TGTGCCAGCAGCTTAGGACTGCTATACGAGCAGTACTTC.